This record looks at one T cell receptor beta chain sequence and its context. The CDR3 loop spans 16 amino acids. Trimming took off 1 base at V and 4 bases at J, with 16 bases between the two ends. The germline gives CDR1 SGHDN, CDR2 FVKESK. The Seattle patients joined while their infection was active and were tracked longitudinally afterward. Only in-frame clones appear in the TCRdb table, and some are missing; sequencing was by immunoSEQ multiplex PCR. Of around 260,000 clones listed, approximately 92% are singletons. The data derive from a study of blood T cell repertoires in COVID-19. The sample was peripheral blood. The chain recombines TRBV14 with TRBJ1-2; D is perhaps TRBD1 (5 bases). The TCR originated in a young adult with COVID-19, enrolled during active disease. CDR3 loop: CASSQGTRAGSYGYTF. The CDR3 region has the DNA TGTGCCAGCAGCCAAGGGACAAGGGCCGGATCCTATGGCTACACCTTC. Filled out from reference TRBV14 and TRBJ1-2, the complete variable domain reads EAGVTQFPSHSVIEKGQTVTLRCDPISGHDNLYWYRRVMGKEIKFLLHFVKESKQDESGMPNNRFLAERTGGTYSTLKVQPAELEDSGVYFCASSQGTRAGSYGYTFGSGTRLTVV.